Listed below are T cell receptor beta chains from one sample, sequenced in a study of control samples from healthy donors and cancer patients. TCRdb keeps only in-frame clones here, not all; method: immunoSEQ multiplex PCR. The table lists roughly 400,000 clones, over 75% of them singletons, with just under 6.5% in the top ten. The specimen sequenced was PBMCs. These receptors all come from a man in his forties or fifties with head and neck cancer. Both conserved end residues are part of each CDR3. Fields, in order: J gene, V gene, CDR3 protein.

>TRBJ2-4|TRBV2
CASSDTQRLAKNIQYF
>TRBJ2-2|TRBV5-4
CALAEGLNTGELFF
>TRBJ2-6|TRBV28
CASLTVRDRGTNVLTF
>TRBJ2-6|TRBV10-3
CAIRFGPGANVLTF
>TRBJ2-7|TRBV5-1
CASSLVGEKAYEQYF
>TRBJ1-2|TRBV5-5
CASSFGGNYGYTF
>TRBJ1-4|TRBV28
CASSARGEKLFF
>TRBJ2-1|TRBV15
CATSSPERREGPPEQFF
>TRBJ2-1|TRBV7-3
CASSLMREGRNEQFF
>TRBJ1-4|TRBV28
CASSLISELGKKLFF
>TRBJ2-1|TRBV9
CASGRTGGHEQFF
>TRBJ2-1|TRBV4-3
CASSQEMVRVNEQFF
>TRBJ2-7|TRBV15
CATSRDLGTLISYEQYF
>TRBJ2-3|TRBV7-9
CASVGPFSEAGDTQYF
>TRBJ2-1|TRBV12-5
CASGLTTTSGQFF
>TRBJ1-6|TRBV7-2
CASSWDPTEPSSPLHF
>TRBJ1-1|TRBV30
CAWSVQGEAFF
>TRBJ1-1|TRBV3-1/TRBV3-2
CASSQKGFGAFF
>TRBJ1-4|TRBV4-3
CASSPYRGEGEKLFF
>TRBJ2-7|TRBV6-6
CASSYSTSGRSYEQYF
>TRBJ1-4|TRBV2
CASTQDRGREKLFF
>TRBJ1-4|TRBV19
CATSEVGLNEKLFF
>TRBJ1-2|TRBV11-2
CASSLGGLSGYTF
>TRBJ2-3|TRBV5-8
CASSSRDLWWSDTQYF
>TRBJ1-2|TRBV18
CASSPWTGSYGYTF
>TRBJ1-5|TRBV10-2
CASSVSNLLQGQPQHF
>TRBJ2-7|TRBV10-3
CAISKGQGASYEQYF
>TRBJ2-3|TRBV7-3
CASSLMTSGRRDTQYF
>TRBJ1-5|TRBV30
CAWSLGTGRNQPQHF
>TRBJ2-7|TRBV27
CASSPGAVREQYF
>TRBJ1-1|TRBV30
CALSKRGTEAFF
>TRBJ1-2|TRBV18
CASSPIYDPRGGYTF
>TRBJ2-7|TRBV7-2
CASSFPSPGAGAYEQYF
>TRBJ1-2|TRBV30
CAWSRTNYGYTF
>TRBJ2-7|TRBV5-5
CASTLPDRATYEQYF
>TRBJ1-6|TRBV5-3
CARSFWTENSPLHF
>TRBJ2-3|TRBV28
CASSLSLAGGGYTQYF
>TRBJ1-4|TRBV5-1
CASSRGQGSEKLFF
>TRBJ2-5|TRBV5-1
CASSLSSGGNQETQYF
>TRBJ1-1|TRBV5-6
CASSLVAQKVNTEAFF
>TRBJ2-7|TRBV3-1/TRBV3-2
CASSHGTGGPYEQYF